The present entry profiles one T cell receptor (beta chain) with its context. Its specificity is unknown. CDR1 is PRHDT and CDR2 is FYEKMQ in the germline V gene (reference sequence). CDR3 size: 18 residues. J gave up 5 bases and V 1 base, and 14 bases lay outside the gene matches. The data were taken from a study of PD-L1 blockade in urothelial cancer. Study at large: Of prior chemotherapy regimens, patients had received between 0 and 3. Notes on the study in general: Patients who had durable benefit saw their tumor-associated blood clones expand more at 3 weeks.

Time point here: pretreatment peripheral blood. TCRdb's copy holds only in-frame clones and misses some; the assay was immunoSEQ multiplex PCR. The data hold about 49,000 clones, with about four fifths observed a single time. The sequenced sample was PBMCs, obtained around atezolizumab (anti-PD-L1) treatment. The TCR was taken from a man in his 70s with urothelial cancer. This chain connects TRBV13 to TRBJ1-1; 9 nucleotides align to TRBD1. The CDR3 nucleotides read TGTGCCAGCAGCTTAGAGGCCGATGGGGGACAGGGAGTAACTGAAGCTTTCTTT. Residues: CASSLEADGGQGVTEAFF.